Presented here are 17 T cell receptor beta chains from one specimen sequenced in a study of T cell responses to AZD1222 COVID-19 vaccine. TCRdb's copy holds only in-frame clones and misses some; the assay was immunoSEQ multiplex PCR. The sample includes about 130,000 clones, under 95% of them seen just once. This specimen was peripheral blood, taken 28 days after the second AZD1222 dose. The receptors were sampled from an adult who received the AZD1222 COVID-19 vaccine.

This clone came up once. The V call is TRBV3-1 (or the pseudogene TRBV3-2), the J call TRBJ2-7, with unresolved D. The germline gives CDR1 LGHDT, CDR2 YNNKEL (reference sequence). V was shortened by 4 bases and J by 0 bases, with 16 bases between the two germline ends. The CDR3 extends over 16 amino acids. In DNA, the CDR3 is TGTGCCAGCAGCCCTCGGACCCTAATGGACTCCTACGAGCAGTACTTC. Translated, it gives CASSPRTLMDSYEQYF.

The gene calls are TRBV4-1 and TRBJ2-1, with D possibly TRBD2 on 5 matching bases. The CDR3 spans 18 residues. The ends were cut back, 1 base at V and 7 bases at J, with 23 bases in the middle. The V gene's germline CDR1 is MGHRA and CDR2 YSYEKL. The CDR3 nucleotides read TGCGCCAGCAGCCAAGTAAAAATCCTGCTCGACCCGGGAAATGAGCAGTTCTTC. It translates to CASSQVKILLDPGNEQFF.

The CDR3 loop is CASSEWLAGGDTGELFF. The CDR3 bases are TGTGCCAGCAGTGAATGGCTAGCGGGAGGCGACACCGGGGAGCTGTTTTTT. V and J are TRBV6-1 and TRBJ2-2, with TRBD2 matching over 11 bases. The V segment lost 2 bases and the J segment 3 bases; nucleotides outside the gene matches: 5. The CDR3 has 17 residues. Per germline, CDR1 MNHNS and CDR2 SASEGT.

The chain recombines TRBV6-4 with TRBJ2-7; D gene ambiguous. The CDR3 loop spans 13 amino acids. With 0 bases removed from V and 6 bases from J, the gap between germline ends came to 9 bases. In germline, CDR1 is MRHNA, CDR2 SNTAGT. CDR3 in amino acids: CASSDSNEVEQYF. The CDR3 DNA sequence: TGTGCCAGCAGTGACTCCAATGAGGTCGAGCAGTACTTC.

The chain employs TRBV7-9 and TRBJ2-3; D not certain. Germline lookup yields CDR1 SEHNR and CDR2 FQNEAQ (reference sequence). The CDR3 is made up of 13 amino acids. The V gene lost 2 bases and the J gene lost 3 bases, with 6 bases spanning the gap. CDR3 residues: CASSLSRTDTQYF. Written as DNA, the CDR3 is TGTGCCAGCAGCTTATCCAGGACAGATACGCAGTATTTT.

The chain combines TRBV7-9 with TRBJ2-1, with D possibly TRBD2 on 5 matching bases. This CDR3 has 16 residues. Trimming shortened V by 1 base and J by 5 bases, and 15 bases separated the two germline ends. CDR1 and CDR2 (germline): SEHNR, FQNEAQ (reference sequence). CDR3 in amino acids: CASSLGAGIANNEQFF. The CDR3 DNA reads TGTGCCAGCAGCTTAGGTGCGGGCATCGCCAACAATGAGCAGTTCTTC.

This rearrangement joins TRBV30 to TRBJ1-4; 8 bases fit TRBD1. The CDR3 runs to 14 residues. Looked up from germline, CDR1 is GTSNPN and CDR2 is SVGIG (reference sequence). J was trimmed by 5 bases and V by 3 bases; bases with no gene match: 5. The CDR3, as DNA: TGTGCCTGGAGAGAACAGGGGGGGAATGAAAAACTGTTTTTT. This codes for CAWREQGGNEKLFF. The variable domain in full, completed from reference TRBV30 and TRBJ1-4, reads SQTIHQWPATLVQPVGSPLSLECTVEGTSNPNLYWYRQAAGRGLQLLFYSVGIGQISSEVPQNLSASRPQDRQFILSSKKLLLSDSGFYLCAWREQGGNEKLFFGSGTQLSVL.

CDR3 region: CASSLRGQGWGTEAFF. The DNA for the CDR3 is TGTGCCAGCAGTTTACGGGGACAGGGGTGGGGAACTGAAGCTTTCTTT. The rearrangement links TRBV28 to TRBJ1-1, with 10 nucleotides matching TRBD1. The CDR3 has 16 residues. Per the germline V gene, CDR1 is MDHEN and CDR2 is SYDVKM. Unmatched junction bases numbered 8, after V lost 2 bases and J lost 5 bases.

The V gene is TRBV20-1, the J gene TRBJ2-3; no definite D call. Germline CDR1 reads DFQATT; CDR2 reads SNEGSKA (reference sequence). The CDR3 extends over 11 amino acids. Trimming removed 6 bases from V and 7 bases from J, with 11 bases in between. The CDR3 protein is CSAPLTYTQYF. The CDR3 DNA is TGCAGTGCCCCCCTGACGTATACGCAGTATTTT.

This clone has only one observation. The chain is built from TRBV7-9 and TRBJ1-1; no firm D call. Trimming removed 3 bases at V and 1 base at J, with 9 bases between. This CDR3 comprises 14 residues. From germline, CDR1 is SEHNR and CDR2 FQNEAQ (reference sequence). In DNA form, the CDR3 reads TGTGCCAGCAGCTTTCTTTCGGGGAACACTGAAGCTTTCTTT. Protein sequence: CASSFLSGNTEAFF.

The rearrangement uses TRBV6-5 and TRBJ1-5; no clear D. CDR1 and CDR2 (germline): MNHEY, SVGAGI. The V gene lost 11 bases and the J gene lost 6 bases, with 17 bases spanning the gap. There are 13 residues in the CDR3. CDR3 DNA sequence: TGTGCCGGTAGAAACAGTATTTTTCAGCCCCAGCATTTT. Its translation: CAGRNSIFQPQHF.

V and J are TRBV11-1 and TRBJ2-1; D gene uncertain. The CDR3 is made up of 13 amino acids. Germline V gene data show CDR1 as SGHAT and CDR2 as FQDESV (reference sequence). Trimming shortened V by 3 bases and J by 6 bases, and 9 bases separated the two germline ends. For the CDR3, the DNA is TGTGCCAGCAGCTTCACTATTTCCAATGAGCAGTTCTTC. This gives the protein CASSFTISNEQFF.

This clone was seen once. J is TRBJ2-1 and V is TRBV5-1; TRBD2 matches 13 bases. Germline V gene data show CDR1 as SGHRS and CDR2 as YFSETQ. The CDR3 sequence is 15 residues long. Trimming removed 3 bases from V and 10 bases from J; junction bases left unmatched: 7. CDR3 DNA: TGCGCCAGCAGCTCCCTGACTAGCGGGAGGCCCGAGCAGTTCTTC. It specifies CASSSLTSGRPEQFF.

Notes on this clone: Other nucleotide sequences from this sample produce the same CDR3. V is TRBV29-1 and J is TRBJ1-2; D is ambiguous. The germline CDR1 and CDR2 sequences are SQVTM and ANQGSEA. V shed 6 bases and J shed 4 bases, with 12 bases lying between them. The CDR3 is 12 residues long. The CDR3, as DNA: TGCAGCGTCACGGGTACCCTCTATGGCTACACCTTC. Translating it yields CSVTGTLYGYTF. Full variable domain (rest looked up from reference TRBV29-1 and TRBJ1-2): SAVISQKPSRDICQRGTSLTIQCQVDSQVTMMFWYRQQPGQSLTLIATANQGSEATYESGFVIDKFPISRPNLTFSTLTVSNMSPEDSSIYLCSVTGTLYGYTFGSGTRLTVV.

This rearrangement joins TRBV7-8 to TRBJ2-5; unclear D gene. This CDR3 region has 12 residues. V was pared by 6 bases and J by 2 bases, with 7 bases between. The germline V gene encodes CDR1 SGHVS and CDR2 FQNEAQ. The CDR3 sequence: CASRTHQETQYF. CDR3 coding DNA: TGTGCCAGCAGGACACATCAAGAGACCCAGTACTTC.

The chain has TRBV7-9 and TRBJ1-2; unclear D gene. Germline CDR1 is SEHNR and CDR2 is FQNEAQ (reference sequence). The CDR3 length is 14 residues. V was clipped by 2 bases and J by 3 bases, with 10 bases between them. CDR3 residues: CASSLYQADYGYTF. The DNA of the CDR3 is TGTGCCAGCAGCTTATACCAGGCCGACTATGGCTACACCTTC.

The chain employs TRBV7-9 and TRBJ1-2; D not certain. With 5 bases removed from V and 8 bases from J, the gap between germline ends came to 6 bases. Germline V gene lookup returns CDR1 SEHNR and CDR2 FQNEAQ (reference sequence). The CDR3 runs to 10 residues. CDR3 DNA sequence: TGTGCCAGCAGCCCCGGGGGCTACACCTTC. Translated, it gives CASSPGGYTF.